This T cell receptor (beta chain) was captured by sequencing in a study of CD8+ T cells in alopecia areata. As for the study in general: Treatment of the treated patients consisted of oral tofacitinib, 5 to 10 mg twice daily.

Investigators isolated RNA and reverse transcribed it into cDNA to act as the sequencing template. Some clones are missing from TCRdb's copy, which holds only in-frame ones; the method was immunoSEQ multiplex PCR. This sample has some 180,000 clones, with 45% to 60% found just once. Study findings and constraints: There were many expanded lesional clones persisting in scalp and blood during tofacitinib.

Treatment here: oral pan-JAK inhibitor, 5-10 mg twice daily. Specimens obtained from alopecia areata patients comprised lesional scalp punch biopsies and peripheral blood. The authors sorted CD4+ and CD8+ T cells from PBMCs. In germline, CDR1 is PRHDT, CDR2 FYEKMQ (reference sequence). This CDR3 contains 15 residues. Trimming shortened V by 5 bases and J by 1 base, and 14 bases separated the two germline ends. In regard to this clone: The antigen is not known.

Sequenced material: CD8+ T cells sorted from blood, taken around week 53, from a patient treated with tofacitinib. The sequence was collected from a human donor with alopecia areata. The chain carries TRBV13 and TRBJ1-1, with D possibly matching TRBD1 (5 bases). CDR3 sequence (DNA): TGTGCCAGCAGCCCGAGCGGCGGGACGAACACTGAAGCTTTCTTT. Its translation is CASSPSGGTNTEAFF.